The 14 T cell receptor beta chains in this list originate from one sample, sequenced in a study of blood T cell repertoires in COVID-19. Assay: immunoSEQ multiplex PCR; the TCRdb copy retains only in-frame clones and omits some. The sample shows nearly 250,000 clones, roughly 86% of them seen only once. Specimen: PBMCs or T cells enriched from blood (not recorded which). The receptor source for this set is a woman between 45 and 65 years old who had recovered from COVID-19.

The chain couples TRBV10-1 to TRBJ2-3, with a weak D call TRBD2 (5 bases). V lost 3 bases, J lost 0 bases, and 13 bases lay in between. The CDR3 is 16 residues long. Germline V gives CDR1 WNHNN, CDR2 SYGVQD (reference sequence). In DNA, the CDR3 is TGCGCCAGCAGTGACAGAGGGAGTCTCAGCACAGATACGCAGTATTTT. Its translation is CASSDRGSLSTDTQYF.

The rearrangement links TRBV4-3 to TRBJ2-5, with 7 bases identical to TRBD2. The V gene end was trimmed by 1 base and the J gene end by 5 bases; junction bases not matched to a gene: 7. Germline CDR1 is LGHNA and CDR2 is YSLEER. The CDR3 spans 15 residues. Here the CDR3 reads CASSQAAGVGETQYF. For the CDR3, the DNA is TGCGCCAGCAGCCAAGCTGCGGGGGTCGGGGAGACCCAGTACTTC.

Remarks on this clone: The sample carries other DNA sequences with the same CDR3. The rearrangement links TRBV7-3 to TRBJ1-2, with a possible D match to TRBD1 (6 bases). The CDR3 extends over 13 amino acids. Germline assignment: CDR1 SGHTA and CDR2 FQGTGA. V shed 5 bases and J shed 2 bases, with 9 bases lying between them. As DNA, the CDR3 is TGTGCCAGCAGCCCTCAGGGGAACTATGGCTACACCTTC. Protein sequence: CASSPQGNYGYTF.

CDR3 residues: CASRARRNNNSPLHF. CDR3 in DNA: TGTGCCAGCAGGGCACGGAGGAACAATAATTCACCCCTCCACTTT. The chain couples TRBV6-5 to TRBJ1-6; D gene ambiguous. Germline V CDR1 and CDR2: MNHEY, SVGAGI. CDR3 length equals 15 residues. The V and J ends lost 6 bases and 5 bases respectively, with 14 bases between them.

The rearrangement links TRBV25-1 to TRBJ1-2, with D possibly being TRBD1 (5 bases). Germline V gives CDR1 MGHDK, CDR2 SYGVNS. CDR3 length: 18 residues. Between the trimmed V and J ends, which lost 3 bases and 6 bases, there was a span of 26 bases. As DNA, the CDR3 is TGTGCCAGCAGTGACTTCAGGACCCAGTACGGGGGGGACCATGGCTACACCTTC. Its translation is CASSDFRTQYGGDHGYTF.

The rearrangement uses TRBV29-1 and TRBJ2-1, with 11 bases matching TRBD1. The CDR3 runs to 17 residues. The germline V gene has CDR1 SQVTM and CDR2 ANQGSEA. J was trimmed by 6 bases and V by 5 bases; bases with no gene match: 15. The CDR3 DNA is TGCAGCGTTCCAAACCCGGGACAGGGGGGCTTCTTCAATGAGCAGTTCTTC. Protein: CSVPNPGQGGFFNEQFF.

Of note for this clone: The junction shows a germline mismatch at one end, possibly a read error. V is TRBV6-5 and J is TRBJ1-6; 7 bases align to TRBD1. This CDR3 is built from 14 residues. Germline V gives CDR1 MNHEY, CDR2 SVGAGI. In DNA, the CDR3 is TGTGCCAGCAGTTATGACAGGGATAACTCACCCCTCCACTTT. As protein: CASSYDRDNSPLHF.

The chain carries TRBV6-5 and TRBJ1-2, with D possibly being TRBD1 (5 bases). Trimming removed 6 bases from V and 9 bases from J, with 17 bases in between. This CDR3 contains 13 residues. The V gene's germline CDR1 is MNHEY and CDR2 SVGAGI. The CDR3 is CASSQARGYSYTF. CDR3 nucleotide sequence: TGTGCCAGCAGCCAGGCCCGGGGGTATAGCTACACCTTC.

The chain links TRBV5-5 to TRBJ2-3, with D perhaps matching TRBD2 (5 bases). The CDR3 is 13 residues long. V lost 1 base, J lost 2 bases, and 5 bases lay in between. CDR1 SGHKS and CDR2 YYEKEE come from the germline V gene (reference sequence). The CDR3 spells CASSLRDTDTQYF. The CDR3 DNA follows: TGTGCCAGCAGCTTGCGGGACACAGATACGCAGTATTTT.

The chain joins TRBV7-3 to TRBJ1-1; 7 positions match TRBD1. Trimming at V came to 5 bases and at J to 1 base, leaving 1 base not matched to a gene. CDR1 SGHTA and CDR2 FQGTGA come from the germline V gene. The CDR3 runs to 13 residues. CDR3 DNA sequence: TGTGCCAGCAGCCGACAGGGGAACACTGAAGCTTTCTTT. Translated: CASSRQGNTEAFF.

The gene calls are TRBV5-8 and TRBJ2-2, with D tentatively TRBD2 (7 bases). V was cut by 4 bases and J by 0 bases, with 13 bases left in between. This CDR3 spans 16 amino acids. Germline CDR1 SGHTS, CDR2 YDEGEE. Here the CDR3 DNA reads TGTGCCAGCAGCCGGGGGGACATCCCGAACACCGGGGAGCTGTTTTTT. It encodes CASSRGDIPNTGELFF.

The chain links TRBV10-3 to TRBJ2-7; 12 positions agree with TRBD1. The CDR3 loop spans 14 amino acids. J was trimmed by 5 bases and V by 6 bases; bases with no gene match: 5. CDR1 ENHRY and CDR2 SYGVKD come from the germline V gene. As DNA, the CDR3 is TGTGCCATCAGACCGGGACAGGGGGCGGACGAGCAGTACTTC. This encodes CAIRPGQGADEQYF.

The chain links TRBV6-4 to TRBJ1-3; D is ambiguous. Germline V CDR1 and CDR2: MRHNA, SNTAGT. The germline V and J ends were trimmed by 2 bases and 5 bases, with 13 bases remaining between them. The CDR3 is made up of 15 amino acids. The CDR3 loop is CASSDRVSRRNTIYF. CDR3 DNA: TGTGCCAGCAGTGACCGGGTGTCGAGACGAAACACCATATATTTT.

The chain has TRBV5-5 and TRBJ2-7, with TRBD2 matching over 11 bases. The V gene end was trimmed by 0 bases and the J gene end by 3 bases; junction bases not matched to a gene: 11. The CDR3 loop spans 18 amino acids. CDR1 and CDR2 from the germline V gene are SGHKS and YYEKEE (reference sequence). The CDR3 loop reads CASSLALAGEGGLYEQYF. CDR3 DNA: TGTGCCAGCAGCTTGGCACTAGCGGGAGAAGGGGGACTCTACGAGCAGTACTTC.